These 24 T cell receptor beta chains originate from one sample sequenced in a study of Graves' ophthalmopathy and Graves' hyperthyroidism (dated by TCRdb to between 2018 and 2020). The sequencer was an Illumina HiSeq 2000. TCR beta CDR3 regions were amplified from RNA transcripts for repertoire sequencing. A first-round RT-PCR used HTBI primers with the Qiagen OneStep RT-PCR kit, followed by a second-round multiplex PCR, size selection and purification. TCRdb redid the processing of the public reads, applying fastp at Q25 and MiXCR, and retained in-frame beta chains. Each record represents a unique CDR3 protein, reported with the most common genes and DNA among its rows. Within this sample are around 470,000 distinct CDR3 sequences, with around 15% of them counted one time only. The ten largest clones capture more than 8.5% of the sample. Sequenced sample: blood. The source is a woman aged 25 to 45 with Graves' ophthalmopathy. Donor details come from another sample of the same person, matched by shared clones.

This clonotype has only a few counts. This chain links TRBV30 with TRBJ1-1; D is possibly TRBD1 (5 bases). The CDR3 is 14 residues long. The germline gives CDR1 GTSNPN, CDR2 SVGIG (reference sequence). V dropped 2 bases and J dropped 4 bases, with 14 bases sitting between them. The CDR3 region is CAWSSVYGATEAFF. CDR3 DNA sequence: TGTGCCTGGAGTTCAGTGTATGGGGCCACTGAAGCTTTCTTT.

The CDR3 sequence is CASSRPTRETQYF. CDR3 nucleotides: TGTGCCAGCAGTCGACCAACCCGGGAGACCCAGTACTTC. This chain uses TRBV6-2 or TRBV6-3 with TRBJ2-5, with D unclear. This CDR3 contains 13 residues. Germline V lookup: CDR1 MNHEY, CDR2 SVGEGT. V gave up 5 bases and J gave up 5 bases, with 12 bases separating them.

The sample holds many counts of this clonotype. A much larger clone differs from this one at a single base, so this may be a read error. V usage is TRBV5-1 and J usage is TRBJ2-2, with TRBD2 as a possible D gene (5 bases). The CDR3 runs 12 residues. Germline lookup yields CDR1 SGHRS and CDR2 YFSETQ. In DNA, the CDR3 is TGCGCCAGCAGCATCGGAACCGGGGAGCTGCTTTTT. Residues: CASSIGTGELLF.

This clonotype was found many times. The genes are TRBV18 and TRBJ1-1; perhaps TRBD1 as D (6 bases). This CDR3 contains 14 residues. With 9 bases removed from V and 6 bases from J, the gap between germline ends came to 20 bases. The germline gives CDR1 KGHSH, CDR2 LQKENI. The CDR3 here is CASNAGQIGPEAFF. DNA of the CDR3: TGTGCCAGTAACGCTGGACAGATTGGCCCTGAAGCTTTCTTT. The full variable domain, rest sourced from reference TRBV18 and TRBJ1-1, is NAGVMQNPRHLVRRRGQEARLRCSPMKGHSHVYWYRQLPEEGLKFMVYLQKENIIDESGMPKERFSAEFPKEGPSILRIQQVVRGDSAAYFCASNAGQIGPEAFFGQGTRLTVV.

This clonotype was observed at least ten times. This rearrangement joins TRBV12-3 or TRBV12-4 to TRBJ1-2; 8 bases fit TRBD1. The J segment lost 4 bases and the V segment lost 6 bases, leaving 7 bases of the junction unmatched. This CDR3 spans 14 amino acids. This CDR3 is CASRLTGGGYGYTF. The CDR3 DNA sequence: TGTGCCAGCAGACTCACAGGGGGAGGCTATGGCTACACCTTC.

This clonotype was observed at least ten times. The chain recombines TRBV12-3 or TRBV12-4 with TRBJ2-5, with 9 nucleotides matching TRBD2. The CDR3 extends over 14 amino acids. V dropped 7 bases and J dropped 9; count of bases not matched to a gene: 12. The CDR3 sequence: CASTRGLAAQSQYF. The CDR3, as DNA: TGTGCCAGCACCAGGGGACTAGCCGCGCAGTCCCAGTACTTC.

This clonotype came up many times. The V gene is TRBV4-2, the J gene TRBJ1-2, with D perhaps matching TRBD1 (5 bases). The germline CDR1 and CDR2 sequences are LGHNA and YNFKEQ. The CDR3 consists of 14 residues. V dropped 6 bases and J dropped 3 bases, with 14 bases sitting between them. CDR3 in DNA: TGTGCCAGCAGTCATCGTGGGGGGGACTATGGCTACACCTTC. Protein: CASSHRGGDYGYTF.

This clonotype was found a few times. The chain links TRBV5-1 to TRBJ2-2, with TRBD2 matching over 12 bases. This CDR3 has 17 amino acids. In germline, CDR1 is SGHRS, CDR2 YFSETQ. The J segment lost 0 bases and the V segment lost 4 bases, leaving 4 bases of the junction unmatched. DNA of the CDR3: TGCGCCAGCAGCCTGACTAGCGGGGGTTCGAACACCGGGGAGCTGTTTTTT. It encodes CASSLTSGGSNTGELFF.

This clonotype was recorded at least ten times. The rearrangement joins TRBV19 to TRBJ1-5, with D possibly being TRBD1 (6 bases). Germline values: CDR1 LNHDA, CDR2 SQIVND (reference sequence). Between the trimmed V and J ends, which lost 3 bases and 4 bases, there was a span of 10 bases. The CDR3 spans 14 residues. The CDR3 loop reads CASSMGAGNQPQHF. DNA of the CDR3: TGTGCCAGTAGTATGGGGGCGGGAAATCAGCCCCAGCATTTT.

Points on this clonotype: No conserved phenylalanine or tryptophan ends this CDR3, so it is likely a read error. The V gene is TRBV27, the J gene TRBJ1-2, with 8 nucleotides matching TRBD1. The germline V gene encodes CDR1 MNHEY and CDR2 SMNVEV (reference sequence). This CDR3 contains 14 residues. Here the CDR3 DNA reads TGTGCCAGCAGTCCAGGACAGGGTAACTCTGGCTACACCTGC. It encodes CASSPGQGNSGYTC.

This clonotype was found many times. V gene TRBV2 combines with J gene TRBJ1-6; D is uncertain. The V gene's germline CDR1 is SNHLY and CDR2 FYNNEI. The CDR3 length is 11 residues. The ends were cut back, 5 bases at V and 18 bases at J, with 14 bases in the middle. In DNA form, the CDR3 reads TGTGCCAGCAGTCTAGACCTGATGCGCCACTTT. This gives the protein CASSLDLMRHF.

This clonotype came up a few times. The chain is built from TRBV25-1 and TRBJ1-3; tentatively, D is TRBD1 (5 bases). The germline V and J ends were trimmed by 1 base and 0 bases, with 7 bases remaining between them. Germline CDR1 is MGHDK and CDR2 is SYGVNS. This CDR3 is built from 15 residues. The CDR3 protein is CASSELGVSGNTIYF. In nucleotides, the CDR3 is TGTGCCAGCAGTGAATTGGGGGTCTCTGGAAACACCATATATTTT.

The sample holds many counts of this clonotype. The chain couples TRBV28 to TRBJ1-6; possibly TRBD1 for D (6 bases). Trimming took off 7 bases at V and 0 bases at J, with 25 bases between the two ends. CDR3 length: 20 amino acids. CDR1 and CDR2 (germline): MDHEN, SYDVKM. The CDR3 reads CASKTNTGFVRSSYNSPLHF. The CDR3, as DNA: TGTGCCAGCAAAACCAACACAGGGTTTGTACGTAGCTCCTATAATTCACCCCTCCACTTT.

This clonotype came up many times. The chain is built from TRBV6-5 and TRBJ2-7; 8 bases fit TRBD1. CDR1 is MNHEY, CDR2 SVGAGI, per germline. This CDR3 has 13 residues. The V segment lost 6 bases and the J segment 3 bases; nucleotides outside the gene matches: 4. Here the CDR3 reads CASSYRGDYEQYF. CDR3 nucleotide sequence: TGTGCCAGCAGCTACAGGGGGGACTACGAGCAGTACTTC.

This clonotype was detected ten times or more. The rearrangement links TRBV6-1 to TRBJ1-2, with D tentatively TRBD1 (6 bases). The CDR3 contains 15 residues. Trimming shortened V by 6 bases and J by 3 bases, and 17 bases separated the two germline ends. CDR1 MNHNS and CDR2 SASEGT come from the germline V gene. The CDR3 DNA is TGTGCCAGCAGCAACAGGGCCGGGGGAGACTATGGCTACACCTTC. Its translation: CASSNRAGGDYGYTF.

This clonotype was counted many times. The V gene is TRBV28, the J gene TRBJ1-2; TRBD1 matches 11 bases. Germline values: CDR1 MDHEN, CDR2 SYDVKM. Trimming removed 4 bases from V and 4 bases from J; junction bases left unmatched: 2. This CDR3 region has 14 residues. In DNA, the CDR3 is TGTGCCAGCAGTTACGGGACAGGGGGCTATGGCTACACCTTC. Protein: CASSYGTGGYGYTF.

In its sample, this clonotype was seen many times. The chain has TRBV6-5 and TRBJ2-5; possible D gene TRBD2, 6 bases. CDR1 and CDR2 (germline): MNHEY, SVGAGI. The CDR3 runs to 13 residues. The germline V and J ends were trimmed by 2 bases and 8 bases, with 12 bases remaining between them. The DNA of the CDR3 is TGTGCCAGCAGTTACGGGAATAGCGGTACCCAGTACTTC. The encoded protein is CASSYGNSGTQYF.

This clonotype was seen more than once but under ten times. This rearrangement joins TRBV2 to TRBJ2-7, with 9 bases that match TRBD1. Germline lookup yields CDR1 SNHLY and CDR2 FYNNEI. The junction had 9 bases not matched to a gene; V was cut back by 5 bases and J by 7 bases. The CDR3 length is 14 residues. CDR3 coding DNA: TGTGCCAGCAGTAAGGGACAGGGTTTATGGGAGCAGTACTTC. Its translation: CASSKGQGLWEQYF.

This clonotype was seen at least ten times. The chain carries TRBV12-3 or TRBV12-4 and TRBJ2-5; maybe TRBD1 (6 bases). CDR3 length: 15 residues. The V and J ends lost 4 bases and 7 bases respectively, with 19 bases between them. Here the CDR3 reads CASSSLRDNRATQYF. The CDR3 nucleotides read TGTGCCAGCAGTTCACTTCGGGACAATAGGGCGACCCAGTACTTC.

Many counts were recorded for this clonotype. CDR3 DNA: TGCGCCAGCAGCTTGAGCCTAGCATCCTACGAGCAGTACTTC. Encoded protein: CASSLSLASYEQYF. The chain couples TRBV5-1 to TRBJ2-7, with a weak D call TRBD2 (5 bases). In germline, CDR1 is SGHRS, CDR2 YFSETQ. The V gene lost 1 base and the J gene lost 1 base, with 9 bases spanning the gap. This CDR3 has 14 residues.

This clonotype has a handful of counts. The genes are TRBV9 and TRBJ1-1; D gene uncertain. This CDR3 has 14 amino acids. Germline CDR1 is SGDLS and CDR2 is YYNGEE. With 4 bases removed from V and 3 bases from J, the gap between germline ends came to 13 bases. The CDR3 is CASSPSGRYTEAFF. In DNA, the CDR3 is TGTGCCAGCAGCCCCTCAGGACGGTACACTGAAGCTTTCTTT.

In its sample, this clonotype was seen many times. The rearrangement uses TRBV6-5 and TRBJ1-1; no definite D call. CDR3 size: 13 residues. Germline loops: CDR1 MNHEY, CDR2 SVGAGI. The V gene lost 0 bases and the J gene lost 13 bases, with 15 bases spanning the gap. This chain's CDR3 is CASSYSPGIVGFF. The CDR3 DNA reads TGTGCCAGCAGTTACTCCCCCGGAATTGTTGGTTTCTTT.

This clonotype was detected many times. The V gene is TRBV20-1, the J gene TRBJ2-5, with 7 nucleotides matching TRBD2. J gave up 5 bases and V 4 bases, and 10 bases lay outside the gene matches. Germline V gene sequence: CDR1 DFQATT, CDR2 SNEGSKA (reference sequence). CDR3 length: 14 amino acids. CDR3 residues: CSATSGSSRETQYF. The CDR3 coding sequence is TGCAGTGCTACTAGCGGATCTAGTAGGGAGACCCAGTACTTC.

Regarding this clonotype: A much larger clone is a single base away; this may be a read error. This CDR3 reads CASSSIGQVDACF. The CDR3 nucleotides are TGTGCCAGCAGCTCTATAGGGCAGGTTGACGCTTGCTTT. The rearrangement uses TRBV7-8 and TRBJ1-1; D gene uncertain. CDR1 SGHVS and CDR2 FQNEAQ come from the germline V gene. The CDR3 has 13 residues.